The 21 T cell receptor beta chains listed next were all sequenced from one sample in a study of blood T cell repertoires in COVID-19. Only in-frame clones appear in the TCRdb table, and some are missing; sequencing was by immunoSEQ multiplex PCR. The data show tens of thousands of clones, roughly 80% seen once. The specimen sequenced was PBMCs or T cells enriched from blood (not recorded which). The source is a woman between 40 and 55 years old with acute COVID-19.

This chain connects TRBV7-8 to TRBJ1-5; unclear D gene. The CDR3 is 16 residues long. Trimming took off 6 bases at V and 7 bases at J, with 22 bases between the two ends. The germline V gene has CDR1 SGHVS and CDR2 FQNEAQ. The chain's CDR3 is CASSLRSRGEHQPQHF. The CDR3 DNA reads TGTGCCAGCAGTTTACGCAGTCGGGGAGAGCACCAGCCCCAGCATTTT.

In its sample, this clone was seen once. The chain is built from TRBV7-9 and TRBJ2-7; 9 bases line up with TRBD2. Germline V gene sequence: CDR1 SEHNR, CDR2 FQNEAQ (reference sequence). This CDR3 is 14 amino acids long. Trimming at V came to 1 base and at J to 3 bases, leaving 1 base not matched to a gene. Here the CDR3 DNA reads TGTGCCAGCAGCTTAGGACTAGCGGTCTACGAGCAGTACTTC. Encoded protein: CASSLGLAVYEQYF.

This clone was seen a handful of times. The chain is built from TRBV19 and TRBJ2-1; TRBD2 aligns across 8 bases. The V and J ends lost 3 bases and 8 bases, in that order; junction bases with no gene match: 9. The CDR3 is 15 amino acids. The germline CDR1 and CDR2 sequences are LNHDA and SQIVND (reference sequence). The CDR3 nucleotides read TGTGCCAGTAGTATGGGGGGACTAGAGGGCGATGAGCAGTTCTTC. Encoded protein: CASSMGGLEGDEQFF.

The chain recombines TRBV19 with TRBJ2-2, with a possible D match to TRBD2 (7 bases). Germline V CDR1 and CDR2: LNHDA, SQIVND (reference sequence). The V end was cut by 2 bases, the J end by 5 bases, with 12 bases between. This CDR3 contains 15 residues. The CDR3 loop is CASSIRGGRTGELFF. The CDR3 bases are TGTGCCAGTAGTATAAGGGGGGGCCGTACCGGGGAGCTGTTTTTT. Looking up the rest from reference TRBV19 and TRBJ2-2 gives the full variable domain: DGGITQSPKYLFRKEGQNVTLSCEQNLNHDAMYWYRQDPGQGLRLIYYSQIVNDFQKGDIAEGYSVSREKKESFPLTVTSAQKNPTAFYLCASSIRGGRTGELFFGEGSRLTVL.

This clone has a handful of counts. The CDR3 region has the DNA TGTGCCAGCAGCTTAACACCGACTAGCGGGGAGGGAGAGACCCAGTACTTC. This sequence encodes CASSLTPTSGEGETQYF. This sequence joins TRBV11-3 and TRBJ2-5, with 11 bases that match TRBD2. CDR1 and CDR2 (germline): SGHNT, YENEEA. V trimming: 2 bases; J trimming: 4 bases; junction bases outside the gene matches: 9. This CDR3 comprises 17 residues.

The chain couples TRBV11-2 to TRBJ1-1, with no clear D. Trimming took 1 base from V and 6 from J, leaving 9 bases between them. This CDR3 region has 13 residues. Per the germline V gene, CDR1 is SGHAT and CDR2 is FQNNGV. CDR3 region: CASSLAFRAEAFF. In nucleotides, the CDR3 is TGTGCCAGCAGCTTAGCTTTCCGGGCTGAAGCTTTCTTT.

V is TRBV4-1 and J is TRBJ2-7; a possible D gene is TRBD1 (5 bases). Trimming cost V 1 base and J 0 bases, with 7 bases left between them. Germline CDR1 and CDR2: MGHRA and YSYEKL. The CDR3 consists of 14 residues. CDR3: CASSQGGGSYEQYF. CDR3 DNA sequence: TGCGCCAGCAGCCAAGGGGGCGGCTCCTACGAGCAGTACTTC.

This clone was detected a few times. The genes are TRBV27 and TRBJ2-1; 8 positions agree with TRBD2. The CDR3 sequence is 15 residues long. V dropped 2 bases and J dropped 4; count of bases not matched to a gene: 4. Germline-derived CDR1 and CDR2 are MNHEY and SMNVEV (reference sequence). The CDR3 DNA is TGTGCCAGCAGTTTAAGGCTAGCGGGTTACAATGAGCAGTTCTTC. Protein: CASSLRLAGYNEQFF.

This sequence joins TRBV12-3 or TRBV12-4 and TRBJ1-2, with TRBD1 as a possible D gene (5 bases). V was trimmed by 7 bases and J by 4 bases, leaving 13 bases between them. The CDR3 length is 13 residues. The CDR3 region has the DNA TGTGCCAGCATTAGTACAGACAGCTATGGCTACACCTTC. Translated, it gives CASISTDSYGYTF.

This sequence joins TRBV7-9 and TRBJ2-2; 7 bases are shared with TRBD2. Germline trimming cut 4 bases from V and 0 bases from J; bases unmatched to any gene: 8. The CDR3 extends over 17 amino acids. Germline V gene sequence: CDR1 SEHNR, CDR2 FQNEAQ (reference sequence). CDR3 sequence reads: CASSSRGGLPNTGELFF. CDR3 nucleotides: TGTGCCAGCAGCTCCCGTGGGGGACTACCGAACACCGGGGAGCTGTTTTTT.

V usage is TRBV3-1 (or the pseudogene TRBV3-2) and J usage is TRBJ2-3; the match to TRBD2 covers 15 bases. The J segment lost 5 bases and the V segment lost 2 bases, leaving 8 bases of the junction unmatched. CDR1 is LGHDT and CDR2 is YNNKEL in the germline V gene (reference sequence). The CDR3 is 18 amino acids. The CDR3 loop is CASSQFSGLAGGQDTQYF. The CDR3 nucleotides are TGTGCCAGCAGCCAATTCTCGGGACTAGCGGGAGGCCAAGATACGCAGTATTTT.

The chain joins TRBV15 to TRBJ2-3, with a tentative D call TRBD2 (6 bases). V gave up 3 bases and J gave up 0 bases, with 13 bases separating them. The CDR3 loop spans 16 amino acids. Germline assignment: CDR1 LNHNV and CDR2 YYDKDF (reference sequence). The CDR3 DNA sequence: TGTGCCACCAGCAGGGGGACCAGCGGGAGCACAGATACGCAGTATTTT. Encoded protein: CATSRGTSGSTDTQYF.

The DNA of the CDR3 is TGCGCCAGCAGTGAATCATGGGGCACCACAGATACGCAGTATTTT. Translation gives CASSESWGTTDTQYF. This chain connects TRBV10-1 to TRBJ2-3, with D possibly matching TRBD1 (5 bases). The CDR3 length is 15 residues. Germline V gives CDR1 WNHNN, CDR2 SYGVQD (reference sequence). The V gene lost 3 bases and the J gene lost 2 bases, with 12 bases spanning the gap.

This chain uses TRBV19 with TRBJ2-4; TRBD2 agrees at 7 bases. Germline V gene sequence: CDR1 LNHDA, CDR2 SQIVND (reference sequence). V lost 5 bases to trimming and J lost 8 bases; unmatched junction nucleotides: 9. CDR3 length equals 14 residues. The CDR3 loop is CASSQAPSGDIQYF. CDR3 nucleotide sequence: TGTGCCAGTAGTCAAGCCCCTAGCGGCGACATTCAGTACTTC.

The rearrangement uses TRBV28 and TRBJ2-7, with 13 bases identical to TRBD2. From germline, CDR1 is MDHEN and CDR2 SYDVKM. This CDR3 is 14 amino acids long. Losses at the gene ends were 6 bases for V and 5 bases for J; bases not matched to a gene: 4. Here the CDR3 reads CASRTSGRTHEQYF. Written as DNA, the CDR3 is TGTGCCAGCAGGACTAGCGGGAGGACCCACGAGCAGTACTTC.

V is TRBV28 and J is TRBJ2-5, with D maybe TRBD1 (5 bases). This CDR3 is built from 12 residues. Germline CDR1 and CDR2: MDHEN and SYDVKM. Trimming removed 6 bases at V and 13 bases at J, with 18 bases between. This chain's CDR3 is CASSSAPGIRYF. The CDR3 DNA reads TGTGCCAGCAGCTCGGCCCCAGGGATCCGGTACTTC.

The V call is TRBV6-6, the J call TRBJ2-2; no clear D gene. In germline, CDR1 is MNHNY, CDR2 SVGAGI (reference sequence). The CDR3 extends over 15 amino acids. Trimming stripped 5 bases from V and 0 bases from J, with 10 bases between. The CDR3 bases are TGTGCCAGCAGTGAGACAACTCCGAACACCGGGGAGCTGTTTTTT. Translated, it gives CASSETTPNTGELFF.

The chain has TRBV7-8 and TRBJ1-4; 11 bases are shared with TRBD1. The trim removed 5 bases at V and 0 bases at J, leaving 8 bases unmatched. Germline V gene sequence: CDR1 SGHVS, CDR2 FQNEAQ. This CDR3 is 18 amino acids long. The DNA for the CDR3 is TGTGCCAGCAGCGCCCGGGACAGGGGGACTGCAACTAATGAAAAACTGTTTTTT. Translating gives CASSARDRGTATNEKLFF.

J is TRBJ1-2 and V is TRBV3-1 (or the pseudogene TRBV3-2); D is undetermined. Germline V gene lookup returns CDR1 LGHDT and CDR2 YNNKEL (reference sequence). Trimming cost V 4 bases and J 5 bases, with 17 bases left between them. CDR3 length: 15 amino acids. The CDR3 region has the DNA TGTGCCAGCAGCCCCGAGGCGGTCCCCGAGTATGGCTACACCTTC. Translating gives CASSPEAVPEYGYTF.

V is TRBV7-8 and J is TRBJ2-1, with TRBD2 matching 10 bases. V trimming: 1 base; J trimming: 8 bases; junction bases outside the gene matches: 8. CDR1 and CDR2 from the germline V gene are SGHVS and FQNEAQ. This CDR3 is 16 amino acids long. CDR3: CASSLESGRAVDEQFF. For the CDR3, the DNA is TGTGCCAGCAGCTTAGAGAGCGGGAGGGCCGTGGATGAGCAGTTCTTC. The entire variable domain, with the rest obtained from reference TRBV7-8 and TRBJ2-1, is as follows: GAGVSQSPRYKVAKRGQDVALRCDPISGHVSLFWYQQALGQGPEFLTYFQNEAQLDKSGLPSDRFFAERPEGSVSTLKIQRTQQEDSAVYLCASSLESGRAVDEQFFGPGTRLTVL.

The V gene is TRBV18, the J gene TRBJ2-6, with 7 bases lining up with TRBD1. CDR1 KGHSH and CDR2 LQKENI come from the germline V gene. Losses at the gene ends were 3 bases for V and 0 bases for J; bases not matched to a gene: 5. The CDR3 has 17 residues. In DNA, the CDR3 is TGTGCCAGCTCACCCGGGACAGATTTCTCTGGGGCCAACGTCCTGACTTTC. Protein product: CASSPGTDFSGANVLTF. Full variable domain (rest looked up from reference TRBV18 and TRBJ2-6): NAGVMQNPRHLVRRRGQEARLRCSPMKGHSHVYWYRQLPEEGLKFMVYLQKENIIDESGMPKERFSAEFPKEGPSILRIQQVVRGDSAAYFCASSPGTDFSGANVLTFGAGSRLTVL.